This T cell receptor (beta chain) originates from a study of CD8+ T cells in alopecia areata. Regarding this clone: Its antigen is not known.

Regarding the study as a whole: Sequence data from scalp samples additionally include resident alphabeta T cells of normal skin. Clonality exceeded that of normal scalp in lesional scalp, most notably in alopecia totalis/universalis. Patients showed less clear TCR sequence sharing than mice, possibly partly because of HLA diversity.

Trimming left V 11 bases short and J 7 bases short, with 18 bases between. CDR1 and CDR2 from the germline V gene are SNHLY and FYNNEI. This CDR3 has 13 amino acids. Reverse transcription of extracted RNA yielded cDNA, which provided the sequencing template. TCRdb's table, derived via immunoSEQ multiplex PCR, lists solely in-frame clones and lacks some. The sample records roughly 60,000 clones, 44% being singletons. CD4+ and CD8+ T cells were sorted from PBMCs. Sequencing input: NKG2D-low CD8+ T cells sorted from blood. The clonotype originates from a human donor with alopecia areata. The rearrangement joins TRBV2 to TRBJ1-3, with a tentative D call TRBD1 (5 bases). The CDR3, as DNA: TGTGCCGTTGGCCCTGGCAGGGCGAACACCATATATTTT. Encoded protein: CAVGPGRANTIYF. Full variable domain (outside the CDR3, taken from reference TRBV2 and TRBJ1-3): EPEVTQTPSHQVTQMGQEVILRCVPISNHLYFYWYRQILGQKVEFLVSFYNNEISEKSEIFDDQFSVERPDGSNFTLKIRSTKLEDSAMYFCAVGPGRANTIYFGEGSWLTVV.